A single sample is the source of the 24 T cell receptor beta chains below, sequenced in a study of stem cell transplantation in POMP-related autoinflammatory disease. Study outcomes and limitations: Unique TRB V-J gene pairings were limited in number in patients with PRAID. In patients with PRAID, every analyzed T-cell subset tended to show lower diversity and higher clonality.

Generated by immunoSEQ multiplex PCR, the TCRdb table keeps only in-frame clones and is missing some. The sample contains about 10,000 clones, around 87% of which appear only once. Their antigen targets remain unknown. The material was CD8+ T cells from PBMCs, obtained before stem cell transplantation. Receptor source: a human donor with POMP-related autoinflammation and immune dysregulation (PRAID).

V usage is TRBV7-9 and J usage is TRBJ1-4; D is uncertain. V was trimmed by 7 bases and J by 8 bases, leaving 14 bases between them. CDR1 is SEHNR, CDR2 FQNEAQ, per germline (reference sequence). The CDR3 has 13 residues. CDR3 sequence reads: CASTMGSGEKLFF. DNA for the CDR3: TGTGCCAGCACCATGGGATCGGGCGAAAAACTGTTTTTT.

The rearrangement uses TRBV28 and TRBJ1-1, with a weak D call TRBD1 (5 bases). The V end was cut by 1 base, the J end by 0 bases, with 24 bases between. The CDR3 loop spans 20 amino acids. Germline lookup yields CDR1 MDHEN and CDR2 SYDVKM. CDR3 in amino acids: CASSLFKSDRVPFMNTEAFF. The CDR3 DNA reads TGTGCCAGCAGTTTATTCAAATCCGACAGAGTTCCCTTCATGAACACTGAAGCTTTCTTT.

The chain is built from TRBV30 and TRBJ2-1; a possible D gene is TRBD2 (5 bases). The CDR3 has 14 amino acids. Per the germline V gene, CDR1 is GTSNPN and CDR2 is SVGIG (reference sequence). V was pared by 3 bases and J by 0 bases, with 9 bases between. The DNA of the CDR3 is TGTGCCTGGAGCGGACTTTTCTCCTACAATGAGCAGTTCTTC. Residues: CAWSGLFSYNEQFF. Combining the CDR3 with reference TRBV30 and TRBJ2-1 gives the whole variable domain SQTIHQWPATLVQPVGSPLSLECTVEGTSNPNLYWYRQAAGRGLQLLFYSVGIGQISSEVPQNLSASRPQDRQFILSSKKLLLSDSGFYLCAWSGLFSYNEQFFGPGTRLTVL.

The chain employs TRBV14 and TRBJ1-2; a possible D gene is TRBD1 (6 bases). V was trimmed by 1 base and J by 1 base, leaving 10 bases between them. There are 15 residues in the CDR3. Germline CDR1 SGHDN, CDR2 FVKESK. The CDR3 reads CASSQVQGSNYGYTF. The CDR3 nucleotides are TGTGCCAGCAGCCAAGTTCAGGGGAGTAACTATGGCTACACCTTC.

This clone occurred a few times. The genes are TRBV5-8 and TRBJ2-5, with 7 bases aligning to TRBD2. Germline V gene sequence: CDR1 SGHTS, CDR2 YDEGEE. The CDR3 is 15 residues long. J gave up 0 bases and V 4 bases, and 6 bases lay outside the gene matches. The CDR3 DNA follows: TGTGCCAGCAGCCAAGCTAGCGGAGACCAAGAGACCCAGTACTTC. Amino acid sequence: CASSQASGDQETQYF. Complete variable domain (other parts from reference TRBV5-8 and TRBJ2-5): EAGVTQSPTHLIKTRGQQATLRCSPISGHTSVYWYQQALGLGLQFLLWYDEGEERNRGNFPPRFSGRQFPNYSSELNVNALELEDSALYLCASSQASGDQETQYFGPGTRLLVL.

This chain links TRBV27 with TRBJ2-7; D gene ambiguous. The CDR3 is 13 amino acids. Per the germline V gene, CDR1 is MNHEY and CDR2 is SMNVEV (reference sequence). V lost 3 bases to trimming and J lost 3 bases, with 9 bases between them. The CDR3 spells CASSFDMSYEQYF. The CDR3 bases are TGTGCCAGCAGTTTTGACATGAGCTACGAGCAGTACTTC.

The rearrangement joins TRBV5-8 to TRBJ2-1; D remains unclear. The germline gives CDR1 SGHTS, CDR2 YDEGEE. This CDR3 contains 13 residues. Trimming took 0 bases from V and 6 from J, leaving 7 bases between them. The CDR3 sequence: CASSLVRVNEQFF. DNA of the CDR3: TGTGCCAGCAGCTTGGTTCGGGTCAATGAGCAGTTCTTC. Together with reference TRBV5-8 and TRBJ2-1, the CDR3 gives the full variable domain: EAGVTQSPTHLIKTRGQQATLRCSPISGHTSVYWYQQALGLGLQFLLWYDEGEERNRGNFPPRFSGRQFPNYSSELNVNALELEDSALYLCASSLVRVNEQFFGPGTRLTVL.

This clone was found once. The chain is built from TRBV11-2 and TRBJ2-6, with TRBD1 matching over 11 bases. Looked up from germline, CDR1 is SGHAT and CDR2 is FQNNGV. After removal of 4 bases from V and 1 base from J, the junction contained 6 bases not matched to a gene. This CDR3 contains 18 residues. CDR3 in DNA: TGTGCCAGCAGCTCGTCCGGGACAGGGGGGTCTGGGGCCAACGTCCTGACTTTC. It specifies CASSSSGTGGSGANVLTF.

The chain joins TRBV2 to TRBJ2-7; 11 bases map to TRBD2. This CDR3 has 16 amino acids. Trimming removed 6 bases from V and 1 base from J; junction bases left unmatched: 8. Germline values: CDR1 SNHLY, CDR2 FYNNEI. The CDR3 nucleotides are TGTGCCAGCAGCCTTAGCGGGGGGGCGACATCCTACGAGCAGTACTTC. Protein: CASSLSGGATSYEQYF.

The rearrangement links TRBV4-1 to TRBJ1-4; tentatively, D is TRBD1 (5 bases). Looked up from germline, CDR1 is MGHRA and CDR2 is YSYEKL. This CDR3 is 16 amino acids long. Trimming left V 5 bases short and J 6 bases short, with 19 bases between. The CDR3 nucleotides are TGCGCCAGCAGCGAAACCCCGGGGGTAGTTCATGAAAAACTGTTTTTT. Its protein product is CASSETPGVVHEKLFF.

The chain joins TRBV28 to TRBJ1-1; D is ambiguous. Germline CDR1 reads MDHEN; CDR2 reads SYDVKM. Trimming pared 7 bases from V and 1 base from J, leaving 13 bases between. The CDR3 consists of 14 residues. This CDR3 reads CASIQSQKNTEAFF. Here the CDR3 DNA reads TGTGCCAGCATCCAATCCCAAAAGAACACTGAAGCTTTCTTT.

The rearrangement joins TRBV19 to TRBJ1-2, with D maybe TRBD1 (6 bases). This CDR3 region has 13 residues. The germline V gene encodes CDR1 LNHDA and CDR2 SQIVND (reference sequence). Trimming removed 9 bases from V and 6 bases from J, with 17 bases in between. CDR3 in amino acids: CASSLQGIHGYTF. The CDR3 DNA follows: TGTGCCAGCTCCCTACAGGGCATCCATGGCTACACCTTC.

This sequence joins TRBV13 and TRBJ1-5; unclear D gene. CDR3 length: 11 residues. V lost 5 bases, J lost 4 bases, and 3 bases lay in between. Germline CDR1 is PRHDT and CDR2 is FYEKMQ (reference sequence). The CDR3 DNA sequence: TGTGCCAGCAGCCCGAATCAGCCCCAGCATTTT. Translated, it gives CASSPNQPQHF.

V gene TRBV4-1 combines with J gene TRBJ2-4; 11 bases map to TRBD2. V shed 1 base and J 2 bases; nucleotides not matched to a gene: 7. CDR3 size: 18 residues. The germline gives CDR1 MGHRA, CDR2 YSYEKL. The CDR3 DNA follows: TGCGCCAGCAGCCAAGGTATAGCGGGAGGGAGGTCCAAAAACATTCAGTACTTC. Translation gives CASSQGIAGGRSKNIQYF.

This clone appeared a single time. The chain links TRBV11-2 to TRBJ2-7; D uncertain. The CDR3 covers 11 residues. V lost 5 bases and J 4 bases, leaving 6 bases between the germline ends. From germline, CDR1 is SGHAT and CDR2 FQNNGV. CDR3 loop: CASSDIYEQYF. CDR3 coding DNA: TGTGCCAGCAGCGACATATACGAGCAGTACTTC. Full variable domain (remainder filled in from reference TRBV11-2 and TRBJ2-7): EAGVAQSPRYKIIEKRQSVAFWCNPISGHATLYWYQQILGQGPKLLIQFQNNGVVDDSQLPKDRFSAERLKGVDSTLKIQPAKLEDSAVYLCASSDIYEQYFGPGTRLTVT.

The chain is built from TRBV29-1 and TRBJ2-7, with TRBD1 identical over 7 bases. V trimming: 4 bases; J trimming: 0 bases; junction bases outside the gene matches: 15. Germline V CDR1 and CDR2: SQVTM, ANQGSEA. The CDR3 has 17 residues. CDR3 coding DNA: TGCAGCGTTGGACAGGGTTCGGGGCTAGGTAACTCCTACGAGCAGTACTTC. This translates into CSVGQGSGLGNSYEQYF.

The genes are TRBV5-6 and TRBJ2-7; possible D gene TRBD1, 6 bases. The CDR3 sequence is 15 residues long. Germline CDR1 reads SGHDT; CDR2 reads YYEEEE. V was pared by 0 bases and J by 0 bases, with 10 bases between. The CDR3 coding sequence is TGTGCCAGCAGCTTGGGGACAGCTGGCTCCTACGAGCAGTACTTC. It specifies CASSLGTAGSYEQYF.

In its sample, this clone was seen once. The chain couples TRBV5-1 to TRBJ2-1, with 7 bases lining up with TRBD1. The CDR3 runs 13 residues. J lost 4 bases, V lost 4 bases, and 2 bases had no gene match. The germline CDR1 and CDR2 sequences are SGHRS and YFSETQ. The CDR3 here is CASSKGQYNEQFF. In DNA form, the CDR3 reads TGCGCCAGCAGCAAGGGACAGTACAATGAGCAGTTCTTC.

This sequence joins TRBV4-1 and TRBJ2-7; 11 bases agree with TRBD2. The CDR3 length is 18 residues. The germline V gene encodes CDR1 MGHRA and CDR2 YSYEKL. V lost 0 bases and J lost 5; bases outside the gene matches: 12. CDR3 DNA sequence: TGCGCCAGCAGCCAAGAGAGGTTAGCGACTAGCGGGATCCACGAGCAGTACTTC. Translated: CASSQERLATSGIHEQYF.

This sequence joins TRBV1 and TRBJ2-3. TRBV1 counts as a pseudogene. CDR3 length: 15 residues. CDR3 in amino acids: CTSSQDRTCTDTQYF. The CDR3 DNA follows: TGCACCAGCAGCCAAGATCGGACCTGCACAGATACGCAGTATTTT.

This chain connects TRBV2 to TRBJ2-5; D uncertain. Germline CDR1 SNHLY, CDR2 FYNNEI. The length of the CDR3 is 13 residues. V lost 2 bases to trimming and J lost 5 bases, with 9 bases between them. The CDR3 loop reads CASSEFPSETQYF. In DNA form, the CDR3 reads TGTGCCAGCAGTGAATTCCCTTCCGAGACCCAGTACTTC.

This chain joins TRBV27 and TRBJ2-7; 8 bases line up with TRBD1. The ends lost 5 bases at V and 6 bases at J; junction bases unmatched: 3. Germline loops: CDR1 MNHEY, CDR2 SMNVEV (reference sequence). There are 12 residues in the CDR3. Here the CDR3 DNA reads TGTGCCAGCAGTCCACAGGGGGTCGAGCAGTACTTC. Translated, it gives CASSPQGVEQYF.

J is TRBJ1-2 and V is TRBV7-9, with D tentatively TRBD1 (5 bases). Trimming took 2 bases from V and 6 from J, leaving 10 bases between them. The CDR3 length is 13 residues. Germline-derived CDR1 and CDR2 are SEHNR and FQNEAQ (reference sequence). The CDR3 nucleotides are TGTGCCAGCAGCTTAACCCCGGGGGATGGCTACACCTTC. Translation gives CASSLTPGDGYTF. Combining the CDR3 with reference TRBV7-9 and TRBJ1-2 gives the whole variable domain DTGVSQNPRHKITKRGQNVTFRCDPISEHNRLYWYRQTLGQGPEFLTYFQNEAQLEKSRLLSDRFSAERPKGSFSTLEIQRTEQGDSAMYLCASSLTPGDGYTFGSGTRLTVV.

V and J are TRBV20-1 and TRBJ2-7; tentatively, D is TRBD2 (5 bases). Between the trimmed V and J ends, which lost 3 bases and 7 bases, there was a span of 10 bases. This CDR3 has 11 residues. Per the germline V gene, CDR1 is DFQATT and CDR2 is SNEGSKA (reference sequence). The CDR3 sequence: CSASEGGEQYF. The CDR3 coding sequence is TGCAGTGCTAGTGAGGGCGGGGAGCAGTACTTC.